The rows below give T cell receptor beta chains drawn from one sample of a study of identical twins. From the 5' RACE reads, TCRdb called clonotypes with MiXCR, one entry per CDR3 protein. Here the sample spans 1.5 million to 2 million distinct CDR3 sequences, under 35% being singletons. What was sequenced was cord blood. The source is a newborn girl in good health. The CDR3 runs from the conserved cysteine through the conserved F or W. The order of the fields is V gene, D gene, J gene, clone size, CDR3 protein, CDR3 DNA. The D gene is left open where the match is weak. Size values are once, few and many counts, or a class for expanded clones, and some rows have none.

TRBV12-3/TRBV12-4	.	TRBJ1-2	.	CASSLFGGCTF	TGTGCCAGCAGTTTATTCGGAGGCTGCACCTTC
TRBV28	.	TRBJ2-1	.	CASSSLGLSEQFF	TGTGCCAGCAGTTCCCTTGGACTTAGTGAGCAGTTCTTC
TRBV12-3/TRBV12-4	TRBD1	TRBJ2-1	.	CASSLVGQGDEQFF	TGTGCCAGCAGTTTGGTGGGACAGGGGGATGAGCAGTTCTTC
TRBV6-5	TRBD1	TRBJ1-2	few	CASSYGDRSRYGYTF	TGTGCCAGCAGTTACGGGGACAGGAGCCGCTATGGCTACACCTTC
TRBV4-1	.	TRBJ2-1	.	CASSQENGRLLRTYNEQFF	TGCGCCAGCAGCCAAGAGAATGGGCGGTTGTTAAGGACCTACAATGAGCAGTTCTTC
TRBV5-1	.	TRBJ1-2	once	CAGSLANPAYGYTF	TGCGCCGGCAGCTTGGCGAACCCGGCCTATGGCTACACCTTC
TRBV19	.	TRBJ2-1	.	CASSSGTNEQFF	TGTGCCAGTAGTAGCGGGACCAATGAGCAGTTCTTC
TRBV13	TRBD1	TRBJ1-2	many	CASLPIKGGISGYTF	TGTGCCAGCCTTCCGATTAAAGGGGGCATCTCAGGCTACACCTTC
TRBV4-2	TRBD2	TRBJ2-7	few	CASSPGLAGVFYEQYF	TGTGCCAGCAGCCCGGGACTAGCGGGAGTTTTTTACGAGCAGTACTTC
TRBV5-1	.	TRBJ2-5	.	CASSLGSGAGETQYF	TGCGCCAGCAGCTTGGGTTCAGGGGCGGGGGAGACCCAGTACTTC
TRBV29-1	.	TRBJ2-7	.	CSVQHRVGEQYF	TGCAGCGTCCAACATCGAGTGGGCGAGCAGTACTTC
TRBV7-2	.	TRBJ2-1	few	CASSLGGWRQFF	TGTGCCAGCAGCTTAGGGGGATGGCGACAGTTCTTC
TRBV27	.	TRBJ2-7	.	CASSSRTDSSYEQYF	TGTGCCAGCAGTTCCCGGACAGACAGCTCCTACGAGCAGTACTTC
TRBV3-1	.	TRBJ2-3	many	CASSQASVFTDTQYF	TGTGCCAGCAGCCAAGCTAGCGTCTTCACAGATACGCAGTATTTT
TRBV20-1	.	TRBJ2-1	few	CSARSANNEQFF	TGCAGTGCTAGATCGGCAAACAATGAGCAGTTCTTC
TRBV20-1	.	TRBJ1-2	.	CSASPGEGYGYTF	TGCAGTGCTAGCCCAGGGGAAGGCTATGGCTACACCTTC
TRBV10-3	.	TRBJ2-3	many	CAISEAMSDTQYF	TGTGCCATCAGTGAGGCCATGTCAGATACGCAGTATTTT
TRBV5-1	TRBD2	TRBJ2-7	.	CVSRSRISGRLYNEQYF	TGCGTCAGCAGATCAAGGATTAGCGGGAGGTTGTACAATGAGCAGTACTTC
TRBV20-1	TRBD1	TRBJ1-2	few	CSAVNSGQPSYGYTF	TGCAGTGCTGTTAACTCGGGACAGCCGTCCTATGGCTACACCTTC
TRBV9	.	TRBJ2-5	many	CASSVVSWAVQETQYF	TGTGCCAGCAGCGTAGTATCGTGGGCAGTCCAAGAGACCCAGTACTTC